The source of this T cell receptor (beta chain) is a study of T cell responses to AZD1222 COVID-19 vaccine. The table came from immunoSEQ multiplex PCR; TCRdb's copy has only in-frame clones and leaves some out. The sample includes 90,000 to 150,000 clones, about 90% seen only once; the top ten take around 2.5%. V lost 5 bases and J lost 4, with 8 bases in between. Germline lookup yields CDR1 MNHNY and CDR2 SVGAGI (reference sequence). CDR3 length: 13 residues. Second-dose intervals of approximately 4 or approximately 12 weeks were pooled. The source material was peripheral blood, sampled 28 days after the second AZD1222 dose. This sequence joins TRBV6-6 and TRBJ2-2, with D unclear. This sequence was found in an adult who received the AZD1222 COVID-19 vaccine. CDR3 sequence: CASSIKVTGELFF. CDR3 sequence (DNA): TGTGCCAGCAGTATAAAGGTCACCGGGGAGCTGTTTTTT.